This T cell receptor beta chain was sequenced for a study of cytomegalovirus exposure and HLA in healthy donors. Study information: Among the approximately 400 genotyped donors, about 81% were placed in the Caucasian-associated ancestry cluster.

The PCR had 60 Vbeta and 13 Jbeta primers. Generated by immunoSEQ multiplex PCR, the TCRdb table keeps only in-frame clones and is missing some. The repertoire has about 170,000 clones, approximately 78% of them found once; the top ten carry 0.95% to 1%. This CDR3 region has 16 residues. V shed 3 bases, J shed 3 bases, and the junction held 3 bases outside the gene matches. CDR1 and CDR2 (germline): ENHRY, SYGVKD. The source is a girl aged 2 to 10 in good health and CMV-seropositive. The chain has TRBV10-3 and TRBJ2-2; TRBD2 aligns across 11 bases. Input material: PBMCs. This CDR3 reads CAISDSSGRHTGELFF. The CDR3 bases are TGTGCCATCAGTGACTCTAGCGGGAGGCACACCGGGGAGCTGTTTTTT.